The text below deals with one TCR beta chain. The sample is drawn from a study of CD8 T cells in Susac syndrome. Study-level information: There were about six sequenced Susac syndrome patients with active disease and eight or nine in remission. The Susac syndrome patients were therapy-naive, on corticosteroids, or on intravenous immunoglobulin alone at blood draw.

RNA, at about 0.5 to 1 ug, was reverse transcribed with random hexamers. By means of immunoSEQ multiplex PCR, TCR beta CDR3 spanning 54 Vbeta and 13 Jbeta underwent amplification. In TCRdb, the immunoSEQ multiplex PCR reads were re-called with MiXCR into one record per CDR3 protein. The sample records 150,000 or so distinct CDR3 sequences, roughly 94% being singletons. V dropped 4 bases and J dropped 4; count of bases not matched to a gene: 3. CDR3 length equals 13 residues. The rearrangement joins TRBV12-3 or TRBV12-4 to TRBJ1-2, with TRBD1 matching 7 bases. The source is a human donor with Susac syndrome. The specimen was CD4+ T cells from PBMCs. CDR3 protein: CASSSPGGYGYTF. The DNA of the CDR3 is TGTGCCAGCAGTTCACCAGGGGGCTATGGCTACACCTTC.